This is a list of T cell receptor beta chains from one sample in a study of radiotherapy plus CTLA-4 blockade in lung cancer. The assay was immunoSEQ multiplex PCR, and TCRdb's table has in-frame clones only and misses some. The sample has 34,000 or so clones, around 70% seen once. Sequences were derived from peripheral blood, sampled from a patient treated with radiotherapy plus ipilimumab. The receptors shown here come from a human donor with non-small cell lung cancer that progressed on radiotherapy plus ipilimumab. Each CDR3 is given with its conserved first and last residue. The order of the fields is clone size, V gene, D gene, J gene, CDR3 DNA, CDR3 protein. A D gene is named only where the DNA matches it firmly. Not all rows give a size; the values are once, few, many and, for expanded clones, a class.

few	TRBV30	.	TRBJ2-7	TGTGCCTGGAGTACCGGGACACCCTACGAGCAGTACTTC	CAWSTGTPYEQYF
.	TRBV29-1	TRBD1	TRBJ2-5	TGCAGCGTCCGACAGGGGAAGACCCAGTACTTC	CSVRQGKTQYF
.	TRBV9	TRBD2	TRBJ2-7	TGTGCCAGCAGCCCCAAGGAACTAGCGGGGTTCGAGCAGTACTTC	CASSPKELAGFEQYF
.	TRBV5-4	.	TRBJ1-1	TGTGCCAGCAGCCCCGGGACCTACCAGGGGTTCAACACTGAAGCTTTCTTT	CASSPGTYQGFNTEAFF
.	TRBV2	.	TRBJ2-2	TGTGCCACCCCTCCCCAGGGCCAGCAAAACACCGGGGAGCTGTTTTTT	CATPPQGQQNTGELFF
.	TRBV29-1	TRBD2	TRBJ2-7	TGCAGCGGGTGGACTAGCCCGAACGAGCAGTACTTC	CSGWTSPNEQYF
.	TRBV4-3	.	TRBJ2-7	TGCGCCAGCAGCCAAGGCCAGGACGGCTACGAGCAGTACTTC	CASSQGQDGYEQYF
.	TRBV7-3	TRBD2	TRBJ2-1	TGTGCCAGCAGTTCCGGGACTAGCGGTTACAATGAGCAGTTCTTC	CASSSGTSGYNEQFF
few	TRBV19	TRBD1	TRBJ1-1	TGTGCCAGTAGTCGGCTGGGGACAGGGGGACCGAACACTGAAGCTTTCTTT	CASSRLGTGGPNTEAFF
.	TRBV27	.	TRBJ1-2	TGTGCCAGCAGTTTCGGGAGGGCCTATGGCTACACCTTC	CASSFGRAYGYTF
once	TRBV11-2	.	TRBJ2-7	TGTGCCAGCAGCTTAGCAGGCCGGGGAACCTACGAGCAGTACTTC	CASSLAGRGTYEQYF
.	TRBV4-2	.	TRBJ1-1	TGTGCCAGCAGCCCCGTCAGGGGGAACACTGAAGCTTTCTTT	CASSPVRGNTEAFF
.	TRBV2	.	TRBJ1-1	TGTGCCAGCAGGGACCCTACAAGGAGCACTGAAGCTTTCTTT	CASRDPTRSTEAFF
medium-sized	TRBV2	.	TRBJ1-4	TGTGCCAGCAGTGTTGGGAATGGAGGAGAAAAACTGTTTTTT	CASSVGNGGEKLFF
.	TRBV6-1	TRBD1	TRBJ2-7	TGTGCCAGCAGCGCGACCGGGACAGGGGGCCTCGAGCAGTACTTC	CASSATGTGGLEQYF
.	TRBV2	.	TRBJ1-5	TGTGCCAGCAGTGTTAGGGGGTATAGCAATCAGCCCCAGCATTTT	CASSVRGYSNQPQHF
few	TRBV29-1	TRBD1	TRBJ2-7	TGCAGCGTTGAAGGCGGACCCGGGACAGCTTACGAGCAGTACTTC	CSVEGGPGTAYEQYF
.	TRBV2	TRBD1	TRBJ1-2	TGTGCCAGATCCGGACAGGGGAACTATGGCTACACCTTC	CARSGQGNYGYTF
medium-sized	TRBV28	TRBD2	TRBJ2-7	TGTGCCAGCGGCCTACTAGCGGGATCCGGCGCGGCGGGCGAGCAGTACTTC	CASGLLAGSGAAGEQYF
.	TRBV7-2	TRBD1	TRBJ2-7	TGTGCCAGCAGCTTGTCCTGGGACAGCCACTACGAGCAGTACTTC	CASSLSWDSHYEQYF
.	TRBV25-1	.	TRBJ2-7	TGTGCCAGCAGTGCCGGACGGACCTACGAGCAGTACTTC	CASSAGRTYEQYF
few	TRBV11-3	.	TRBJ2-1	TGTGCCAGCAGCTTCGGTGGAAGCAATGAGCAGTTCTTC	CASSFGGSNEQFF
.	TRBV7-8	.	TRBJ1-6	TGTGCCAGCAGCCCCCCCCTTCGGACGGCAGGGCCCTATTCACCCCTCCACTTT	CASSPPLRTAGPYSPLHF
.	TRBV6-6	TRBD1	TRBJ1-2	TGTGCCAGCAGTACCCCGGACAGGGGGCTTTCTGGCTACACCTTC	CASSTPDRGLSGYTF
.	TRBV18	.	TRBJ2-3	TGTGCCAGCTCACCCTACTCCAGGGGCACAGATACGCAGTATTTT	CASSPYSRGTDTQYF
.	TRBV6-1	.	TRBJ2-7	TGTGCCAGCAGTGAACGCTACGAGCAGTACTTC	CASSERYEQYF
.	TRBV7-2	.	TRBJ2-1	TGTGCCAGCAGCCCTATTAGCGAACTCAATGAGCAGTTCTTC	CASSPISELNEQFF
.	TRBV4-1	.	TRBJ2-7	TGCGCCAGCAGCCAACCGGGACAAGGAACCGAGCAGTACTTC	CASSQPGQGTEQYF